This entry features one T cell receptor (beta chain) sequence. Its antigen is currently unknown. Through 5' RACE with UMI labels, the TRB cDNA libraries were prepared. TCRdb re-analyzed the 5' RACE reads; it lists each CDR3 protein once, without DNA. This sample's table reports tens of thousands of distinct CDR3 sequences. This sample is part of a study of CXCR3-negative and CXCR3-positive naive CD8 T cells. Study background: Roughly 140 million TRB reads were obtained in total, which works out to about 1.5 +/- 0.3 million per library.

The study's findings and limits: Relative to CXCR3-negative naive cells, CXCR3-positive naive cells had more hydrophobic TRB CDR3s. For memory CD8+ cells diversity was much lower, but both naive subsets had comparably high diversity. After cryopreservation, expression of CXCR3 was partially reduced, and most assays were run with fresh PBMCs.

The authors gated naive CD8+ T cells as CD45RO-CCR7+CD27+CD95-. The sequenced material came from naive CXCR3+ CD8+ T cells from blood. This sample's subset: CD45RO-CCR7+CD27+CD95- naive CD8+ T cells expressing CXCR3 (TNR3+). This TCR came from a human donor in good health. Some clones in this sample may be carry-over from other donors' samples.

Here the CDR3 reads CASSREAGAQPQHF. This chain links TRBV3-1 with TRBJ1-5; checking the TCRdb D call of TRBD1 is not possible without DNA. CDR1 is LGHDT and CDR2 is YNNKEL in the germline V gene (reference sequence). The CDR3 consists of 14 residues.